The entry below describes one TCR beta chain. V lost 5 bases and J lost 3; bases outside the gene matches: 7. The CDR3 runs to 15 residues. The germline CDR1 and CDR2 sequences are SGDLS and YYNGEE. The sample comes from a study of response to subunit inactivated influenza vaccine. TCRdb called the RT-PCR reads again in MiXCR, with one record for every CDR3 protein. The sample consists of approximately 500,000 distinct CDR3 sequences, 13% of them appearing once. V gene TRBV9 combines with J gene TRBJ2-3; 9 bases line up with TRBD2. This material consisted of PBMCs from blood, taken more than 35 days after vaccination. The sequence was collected from a man aged 50-60 years who received an inactivated influenza vaccine. DNA for the CDR3: TGTGCCAGCAGTGTTGAGACTAGCGGTACAGATACGCAGTATTTT. Translating it yields CASSVETSGTDTQYF.